This passage covers 2 T cell receptor beta chains from one sample sequenced in a study of identical twins. TCRdb called the 5' RACE reads again in MiXCR, with one record for every CDR3 protein. The sample includes over 550,000 distinct CDR3 sequences, around 7.4% seen only once; the top ten take roughly 1.6%. This sample was shared with a second study, whose subject was yellow fever vaccine responses in identical twins.

The material sequenced was PBMCs. These TCRs come from a woman aged 18-29 years in good health.

This clonotype occurred a few times. The chain has TRBV29-1 and TRBJ2-4; the D gene is possibly TRBD2 (5 bases). V was shortened by 1 base and J by 6 bases, with 13 bases between the two germline ends. Germline V gene sequence: CDR1 SQVTM, CDR2 ANQGSEA. The CDR3 length is 14 residues. The CDR3 reads CSVEVRGSINIQYF. The CDR3 nucleotides read TGCAGCGTTGAAGTAAGAGGGAGCATAAACATTCAGTACTTC. Full variable domain (outside the CDR3, taken from reference TRBV29-1 and TRBJ2-4): SAVISQKPSRDICQRGTSLTIQCQVDSQVTMMFWYRQQPGQSLTLIATANQGSEATYESGFVIDKFPISRPNLTFSTLTVSNMSPEDSSIYLCSVEVRGSINIQYFGAGTRLSVL.

This chain uses TRBV28 with TRBJ2-1; D might be TRBD2 (6 bases). V was shortened by 8 bases and J by 3 bases, with 11 bases between the two germline ends. The CDR3 contains 13 residues. The germline V gene has CDR1 MDHEN and CDR2 SYDVKM. CDR3 nucleotides: TGTGCCAGCGGAGGGAGTCGCTACAATGAGCAGTTCTTC. Its translation is CASGGSRYNEQFF.